This TCR beta chain was documented in a study of beta chain features in type 1 diabetes (dated by TCRdb to 2016 to 2018). Context from the whole study: Mean age, gender distribution, total cell number and subset yield were not different between patients and healthy donors. Across all samples, 107,917,701 sorted cells were examined, and cell number per subset correlated strongly with RNA yield. The study compared the TCRB repertoires of sorted circulating CD4+ T cell subsets in recently diagnosed type 1 diabetes patients with those in matched healthy donors. Naive and central memory subsets were obtained from all 30 or so donors, but regulatory and stem cell-like memory subsets were isolated from only 8 patients and about 8 healthy donors.

There are 14 amino acids in the CDR3, from cysteine to phenylalanine inclusive. Only the CDR3 region is kept as DNA, spanning 42 bases read in frame from base 1. Trimming at the junction amounts to 0 bases on V and 0 bases on J, and the germline ends lie 3 bases apart. CDR1 and CDR2 (MGHDK, SYGVNS) derive from the germline V gene. All of the isolated RNA was reverse transcribed with the High Capacity cDNA Reverse Transcription Kit, so expressed TCRB transcripts were sequenced. Naive, central memory and regulatory T cell samples underwent deep immunoSEQ sequencing, averaging about 3.3 million total reads per sample. Sorted cells were lysed in RLT buffer and RNA was extracted with DNase-treated RNeasy Micro or Mini kits, depending on cell number. Each cell subset was processed separately to prevent cross-contamination, with patient and healthy donor samples processed together. The immunoSEQ multiplex PCR was used to amplify TCRB sequences from cDNA, yielding 87-bp fragments that span the CDR3 region. Sequencing of the amplicons was performed on the Illumina HiSeq platform. In the original analysis: Synthetic template baselines were used to correct PCR bias computationally, reads within Hamming distance 2 were collapsed together, and singletons that could not be merged were discarded. Reads were aligned to IMGT to assign V, D and J genes, CDR3 length, and insertions or deletions at six rearrangement sites. Within each subset, clonotype counts were normalized to sorted cell number, after which true diversity and Gini coefficients were computed with the tcR R package. The overlap coefficient, calculated on TCRB nucleotide sequences, was used to measure repertoire sharing. Out-of-frame TCRB sequences from naive cells were analyzed as a proxy for the pre-selection repertoire. The immuneACCESS repertoire file appears here via TCRdb, limited to in-frame rearrangements. These files lack a portion of the clones; in checked studies, under half of the deficit traces to unresolved V genes, and the cause of the others is not known. V and J calls and clone size follow that table, whereas D and trimming were derived from the DNA. The sample includes hundreds of thousands of clones, with around 12% observed a single time. Roughly 0.015% of the sample is in the top ten clones.

Broad study findings and their caveats: Sequencing cDNA rather than genomic DNA could over-represent highly expressing activated cells, although activation and CD3 levels did not differ between groups. A moderate but significant shortening of TCRB CDR3 length was observed in type 1 diabetes patients in all four CD4+ subsets. At VDJ recombination sites, type 1 diabetes patients had fewer insertions and more deleted nucleotides, which implies abnormalities in thymic rearrangement. Shorter templates might be favored by PCR, yet because patient and control samples were amplified and corrected together, any such skew would affect both groups equally. Naive, central memory and regulatory TCRB repertoires appeared to be more alike among patients than among healthy donors. Only small numbers of individuals were included in the HLA sub-analyses, which left unresolved whether HLA type had any influence on TCRB rearrangement.

A single peripheral blood draw of 90 to 150 mL on average was collected from each donor into heparinised tubes. Using a panel that included CD45RO, CCR7, CD25, CD127, CD95 and CD27, naive, central memory, regulatory and stem cell-like memory CD4+ T cells were sorted on a BD FACSAria II. Purity was above 95% for every sorted population. PBMCs were isolated right away by Lymphoprep density gradient centrifugation and were stained directly, without culture. So that batch effects would be minimized, each experiment stained and sorted samples in pairs, pairing one healthy donor with one patient. This clone appeared a few times. What antigen it recognizes has not been identified. Base-call qualities are not available, and no considerably larger clone is one nucleotide away.

Sequenced input: naive CD4+ T cells from blood. Interpreted using the paper, the cell subset or site label stands for: true naive CD4+ T cells. The sequence joins TRBV25-1 to TRBJ2-1; there is no confident call for the D gene. The TCR comes from a man between 18 and 35 years old in good health. The nucleotides read TGTGCCAGCAGTGAATACAGCTCCTACAATGAGCAGTTCTTC. The translation is CASSEYSSYNEQFF.